What follows are 31 T cell receptor beta chains derived from one specimen sequenced in a study of blood T cell repertoires in COVID-19. Data came from immunoSEQ multiplex PCR; TCRdb stores just in-frame clones and leaves some out. The sample lists over 35,000 clones, approximately 87% occurring once. The sequenced material came from peripheral blood. All receptors come from a man between 35 and 55 years old with COVID-19, enrolled during active disease.

For the CDR3, the DNA is TGCAGCGTTGCCGGGACACTTCGTAACACTGAAGCTTTCTTT. It yields the protein CSVAGTLRNTEAFF. V usage is TRBV29-1 and J usage is TRBJ1-1, with a tentative D call TRBD1 (6 bases). V lost 4 bases, J lost 2 bases, and 14 bases lay in between. The CDR3 covers 14 residues. The germline V gene encodes CDR1 SQVTM and CDR2 ANQGSEA. The full variable domain, rest sourced from reference TRBV29-1 and TRBJ1-1, is SAVISQKPSRDICQRGTSLTIQCQVDSQVTMMFWYRQQPGQSLTLIATANQGSEATYESGFVIDKFPISRPNLTFSTLTVSNMSPEDSSIYLCSVAGTLRNTEAFFGQGTRLTVV.

The gene calls are TRBV19 and TRBJ2-3; possible D gene TRBD2, 5 bases. Trimming removed 6 bases at V and 5 bases at J, with 9 bases between. In germline, CDR1 is LNHDA, CDR2 SQIVND (reference sequence). There are 12 residues in the CDR3. The CDR3 spells CASSIRGDTQYF. As DNA, the CDR3 is TGTGCCAGTAGCATCCGGGGAGATACGCAGTATTTT. Filled out from reference TRBV19 and TRBJ2-3, the complete variable domain reads DGGITQSPKYLFRKEGQNVTLSCEQNLNHDAMYWYRQDPGQGLRLIYYSQIVNDFQKGDIAEGYSVSREKKESFPLTVTSAQKNPTAFYLCASSIRGDTQYFGPGTRLTVL.

V usage is TRBV27 and J usage is TRBJ2-1, with a tentative D call TRBD1 (5 bases). CDR3 length: 15 residues. Germline assignment: CDR1 MNHEY and CDR2 SMNVEV (reference sequence). V lost 2 bases and J 8 bases, leaving 16 bases between the germline ends. The CDR3 DNA reads TGTGCCAGCAGTTTAAAGGGGCGAGATCAGGATGAGCAGTTCTTC. Its translation: CASSLKGRDQDEQFF.

V and J are TRBV5-4 and TRBJ2-1; 10 bases line up with TRBD2. This CDR3 has 15 residues. Looked up from germline, CDR1 is SGHNT and CDR2 is YYREEE (reference sequence). J lost 5 bases, V lost 1 base, and 3 bases had no gene match. CDR3 in DNA: TGTGCCAGCAGCTTGAGCGGGGGGGCACACAATGAGCAGTTCTTC. Encoded protein: CASSLSGGAHNEQFF.

On this clone itself: Relative to the germline gene, one junction end is altered; a read error may explain this. Other DNA sequences within the sample encode an identical CDR3. The chain recombines TRBV2 with TRBJ2-2, with 14 bases aligning to TRBD2. The germline gives CDR1 SNHLY, CDR2 FYNNEI. The CDR3 loop spans 17 amino acids. The CDR3 loop is CASSGTSGGAGVGELFF. DNA for the CDR3: TGTGCTAGCAGTGGGACTAGCGGGGGAGCCGGAGTCGGGGAGCTGTTTTTT.

This clone was seen a single time. The V and J genes are TRBV5-1 and TRBJ1-5; 9 nucleotides line up with TRBD1. J was trimmed by 2 bases and V by 9 bases; bases with no gene match: 6. In germline, CDR1 is SGHRS, CDR2 YFSETQ. The CDR3 runs to 14 residues. CDR3 DNA: TGCGCCACCCCGGACAGGGGTCGCAATCAGCCCCAGCATTTT. As protein: CATPDRGRNQPQHF.

J is TRBJ2-7 and V is TRBV6-6; D may be TRBD1 (6 bases). Germline V CDR1 and CDR2: MNHNY, SVGAGI (reference sequence). CDR3 length: 14 amino acids. Trimming removed 5 bases from V and 2 bases from J, with 13 bases in between. CDR3: CASSDRQVAYEQYF. Written as DNA, the CDR3 is TGTGCCAGCAGTGACCGACAGGTAGCCTACGAGCAGTACTTC.

The chain uses TRBV19 and TRBJ1-6, with TRBD1 identical over 7 bases. V lost 7 bases, J lost 6 bases, and 6 bases stayed unmatched. There are 14 residues in the CDR3. Germline V gene lookup returns CDR1 LNHDA and CDR2 SQIVND (reference sequence). The CDR3 is CASTLTGINSPLHF. The CDR3 DNA reads TGTGCCAGTACCCTGACAGGGATTAATTCACCCCTCCACTTT. Variable domain in full (rest from reference TRBV19 and TRBJ1-6): DGGITQSPKYLFRKEGQNVTLSCEQNLNHDAMYWYRQDPGQGLRLIYYSQIVNDFQKGDIAEGYSVSREKKESFPLTVTSAQKNPTAFYLCASTLTGINSPLHFGNGTRLTVT.

This chain links TRBV15 with TRBJ1-3; possible D gene TRBD1, 6 bases. CDR1 is LNHNV, CDR2 YYDKDF, per germline (reference sequence). V was clipped by 1 base and J by 4 bases, with 14 bases between them. The length of the CDR3 is 16 residues. The CDR3 bases are TGTGCCACCAGCAGAGCCAGGGGAGTTTCCGGAAACACCATATATTTT. Its protein is CATSRARGVSGNTIYF.

The chain recombines TRBV30 with TRBJ1-1; TRBD1 matches 7 bases. This CDR3 is 13 amino acids long. CDR1 and CDR2 from the germline V gene are GTSNPN and SVGIG (reference sequence). V lost 5 bases to trimming and J lost 0 bases; unmatched junction nucleotides: 3. CDR3 sequence reads: CAWGGQLNTEAFF. The CDR3 DNA follows: TGTGCCTGGGGGGGACAGTTGAACACTGAAGCTTTCTTT.

J is TRBJ1-2 and V is TRBV9; D perhaps matches TRBD1 (6 bases). CDR3 length equals 15 residues. Trimming took off 3 bases at V and 4 bases at J, with 16 bases between the two ends. CDR1 is SGDLS and CDR2 is YYNGEE in the germline V gene. CDR3 in amino acids: CASSGHRDIPYGYTF. In DNA, the CDR3 is TGTGCCAGCAGCGGGCACAGGGACATACCCTATGGCTACACCTTC. The full variable domain, in which reference TRBV9 and TRBJ1-2 provide the parts outside the CDR3, is DSGVTQTPKHLITATGQRVTLRCSPRSGDLSVYWYQQSLDQGLQFLIQYYNGEERAKGNILERFSAQQFPDLHSELNLSSLELGDSALYFCASSGHRDIPYGYTFGSGTRLTVV.

This CDR3 reads CASSEVLSGTGGGMNTEAFF. The DNA for the CDR3 is TGTGCCAGCAGTGAAGTCTTATCCGGGACAGGGGGCGGTATGAACACTGAAGCTTTCTTT. The chain recombines TRBV6-1 with TRBJ1-1; TRBD1 matches 12 bases. The J segment lost 0 bases and the V segment lost 1 base, leaving 12 bases of the junction unmatched. CDR1 MNHNS and CDR2 SASEGT come from the germline V gene. The CDR3 consists of 20 residues.

The J gene is TRBJ2-1, the V gene TRBV27; 9 nucleotides match TRBD1. The CDR3 runs to 19 residues. Per the germline V gene, CDR1 is MNHEY and CDR2 is SMNVEV (reference sequence). V lost 0 bases and J lost 0; bases outside the gene matches: 9. The CDR3 bases are TGTGCCAGCAGTTTATCGGGGACAGGGTATCTTAACTCCTACAATGAGCAGTTCTTC. The encoded protein is CASSLSGTGYLNSYNEQFF.

The rearrangement uses TRBV24-1 and TRBJ1-2; possible D gene TRBD1, 5 bases. V was shortened by 5 bases and J by 1 base, with 7 bases between the two germline ends. The CDR3 runs to 13 residues. Germline values: CDR1 KGHDR, CDR2 SFDVKD. The CDR3 sequence: CATSGGDNYGYTF. The CDR3 region has the DNA TGTGCCACCAGTGGGGGGGATAACTATGGCTACACCTTC.

The chain recombines TRBV2 with TRBJ2-1; D might be TRBD2 (7 bases). The CDR3 has 15 amino acids. Germline V gene lookup returns CDR1 SNHLY and CDR2 FYNNEI. The V and J ends lost 6 bases and 10 bases respectively, with 22 bases between them. DNA of the CDR3: TGTGCCAGCAGGAGAACTGGGTGGGGGGGGCACGAGCAGTTCTTC. Translated: CASRRTGWGGHEQFF. The full variable domain, its missing parts supplied by reference TRBV2 and TRBJ2-1, is EPEVTQTPSHQVTQMGQEVILRCVPISNHLYFYWYRQILGQKVEFLVSFYNNEISEKSEIFDDQFSVERPDGSNFTLKIRSTKLEDSAMYFCASRRTGWGGHEQFFGPGTRLTVL.

The chain joins TRBV5-1 to TRBJ2-2; 8 nucleotides line up with TRBD1. The germline CDR1 and CDR2 sequences are SGHRS and YFSETQ. The CDR3 runs to 21 residues. V lost 4 bases, J lost 2 bases, and 22 bases stayed unmatched. In DNA form, the CDR3 reads TGCGCCAGCAGCCCGGGGTTTGTCAGGGGGCTCCTTACACCCAACACCGGGGAGCTGTTTTTT. It is translated as CASSPGFVRGLLTPNTGELFF.

The chain recombines TRBV2 with TRBJ1-5; TRBD1 might be the D (5 bases). The germline V gene encodes CDR1 SNHLY and CDR2 FYNNEI. CDR3 length: 13 residues. Trimming cost V 6 bases and J 0 bases, with 6 bases left between them. The chain's CDR3 is CASRQDSNQPQHF. Here the CDR3 DNA reads TGTGCCAGCAGACAGGATAGCAATCAGCCCCAGCATTTT.

This sequence joins TRBV6-1 and TRBJ2-3; 10 bases fit TRBD1. V was pared by 0 bases and J by 2 bases, with 11 bases of the junction left unmatched. Germline V lookup: CDR1 MNHNS, CDR2 SASEGT. The CDR3 is made up of 19 amino acids. The CDR3 DNA is TGTGCCAGCAGTGAAGCCCACGCCGGGACAGGGGACTTCACAGATACGCAGTATTTT. Protein product: CASSEAHAGTGDFTDTQYF.

The J gene is TRBJ2-3, the V gene TRBV5-4, with D possibly matching TRBD2 (5 bases). Germline CDR1 reads SGHNT; CDR2 reads YYREEE (reference sequence). Between the trimmed V and J ends, which lost 2 bases and 3 bases, there was a span of 10 bases. The CDR3 extends over 14 amino acids. The CDR3 loop is CASSFSEGTDTQYF. The CDR3, as DNA: TGTGCCAGCAGCTTTAGCGAAGGTACAGATACGCAGTATTTT.

The chain is built from TRBV27 and TRBJ1-4, with D perhaps TRBD1 (5 bases). Trimming took off 3 bases at V and 0 bases at J, with 5 bases between the two ends. Germline CDR1 is MNHEY and CDR2 is SMNVEV (reference sequence). CDR3 length: 14 amino acids. CDR3 DNA: TGTGCCAGCAGTTTGACAGCAACTAATGAAAAACTGTTTTTT. Translating gives CASSLTATNEKLFF. Complete variable domain (other parts from reference TRBV27 and TRBJ1-4): EAQVTQNPRYLITVTGKKLTVTCSQNMNHEYMSWYRQDPGLGLRQIYYSMNVEVTDKGDVPEGYKVSRKEKRNFPLILESPSPNQTSLYFCASSLTATNEKLFFGSGTQLSVL.

The J gene is TRBJ2-1, the V gene TRBV30; TRBD2 agrees at 11 bases. V lost 0 bases to trimming and J lost 7 bases; unmatched junction nucleotides: 5. CDR1 is GTSNPN, CDR2 SVGIG, per germline (reference sequence). The CDR3 has 15 amino acids. The CDR3 DNA reads TGTGCCTGGAGTGTTTTTAGCGGGAGGGCGAATGAGCAGTTCTTC. This sequence encodes CAWSVFSGRANEQFF.

This chain joins TRBV4-1 and TRBJ1-2; D is ambiguous. Trimming stripped 3 bases from V and 8 bases from J, with 16 bases between. The V gene's germline CDR1 is MGHRA and CDR2 YSYEKL. The CDR3 runs 14 residues. CDR3 bases: TGCGCCAGCAGCCATCCGACTAACCGAGGAGGCTACACCTTC. As protein: CASSHPTNRGGYTF.

The chain carries TRBV5-1 and TRBJ1-2, with 7 bases that match TRBD1. CDR3 length equals 16 residues. V was pared by 0 bases and J by 6 bases, with 11 bases of the junction left unmatched. Germline V gene data show CDR1 as SGHRS and CDR2 as YFSETQ. CDR3 loop: CASSLGGFPTGNGYTF. In DNA form, the CDR3 reads TGCGCCAGCAGCTTGGGCGGTTTCCCGACAGGGAATGGCTACACCTTC.

The V and J genes are TRBV7-2 and TRBJ2-7, with D unclear. The germline CDR1 and CDR2 sequences are SGHTA and FQGNSA. The germline V and J ends were trimmed by 0 bases and 3 bases, with 9 bases remaining between them. CDR3 length equals 14 residues. The CDR3 spells CASSLAAVNYEQYF. CDR3 DNA: TGTGCCAGCAGCTTAGCGGCAGTTAACTACGAGCAGTACTTC.

This sequence joins TRBV4-3 and TRBJ2-3; 10 bases fit TRBD1. Trimming at V came to 3 bases and at J to 5 bases, leaving 8 bases not matched to a gene. Germline loops: CDR1 LGHNA, CDR2 YSLEER. The CDR3 totals 16 residues. For the CDR3, the DNA is TGCGCCAGCAGCCAGAGGGACAGGGGCAGTGAAGATACGCAGTATTTT. Its translation: CASSQRDRGSEDTQYF.

This chain links TRBV12-3 or TRBV12-4 with TRBJ2-7; D unresolved. This CDR3 has 13 residues. Between the trimmed V and J ends, which lost 6 bases and 2 bases, there was a span of 11 bases. As DNA, the CDR3 is TGTGCCAGCAGCCCCCAGGCAGCCTACGAGCAGTACTTC. As protein: CASSPQAAYEQYF.

The chain carries TRBV6-2 or TRBV6-3 and TRBJ1-2; 11 bases map to TRBD1. The V gene's germline CDR1 is MNHEY and CDR2 SVGEGT. The CDR3 spans 15 residues. Trimming cost V 4 bases and J 3 bases; bases outside gene matches: 4. The CDR3 nucleotides read TGTGCCAGCAGTTCCCGGGACAGGGGGTACTATGGCTACACCTTC. This encodes CASSSRDRGYYGYTF.

The chain uses TRBV6-4 and TRBJ1-1; D not certain. Trimming shortened V by 6 bases and J by 6 bases, and 17 bases separated the two germline ends. Germline loops: CDR1 MRHNA, CDR2 SNTAGT. The CDR3 sequence is 14 residues long. The CDR3 spells CASRPQVTDAEAFF. The CDR3 bases are TGTGCCAGCAGGCCGCAGGTTACCGACGCTGAAGCTTTCTTT.

This clone was detected once. This sequence joins TRBV3-1 (or the pseudogene TRBV3-2) and TRBJ1-1; D is unclear. Between the trimmed V and J ends, which lost 5 bases and 7 bases, there was a span of 8 bases. The germline gives CDR1 LGHDT, CDR2 YNNKEL (reference sequence). The CDR3 has 11 amino acids. The CDR3 is CASSTGNEAFF. CDR3 sequence (DNA): TGTGCCAGCAGCACCGGGAATGAAGCTTTCTTT.

The genes are TRBV19 and TRBJ2-7; 11 bases map to TRBD2. The CDR3 is 14 amino acids. Per the germline V gene, CDR1 is LNHDA and CDR2 is SQIVND (reference sequence). The ends lost 4 bases at V and 6 bases at J; junction bases unmatched: 5. In DNA form, the CDR3 reads TGTGCCAGTAGTACCACTAGCGGGAGTGTCGAGCAGTACTTC. It codes for CASSTTSGSVEQYF.

The genes are TRBV27 and TRBJ2-1; a possible D gene is TRBD2 (6 bases). CDR1 and CDR2 from the germline V gene are MNHEY and SMNVEV (reference sequence). Trimming shortened V by 4 bases and J by 2 bases, and 9 bases separated the two germline ends. The CDR3 has 14 amino acids. CDR3 nucleotides: TGTGCCAGCAGTTCCGGGACTCCCTACAATGAGCAGTTCTTC. Its protein product is CASSSGTPYNEQFF.